Listed here are 12 T cell receptor beta chains from one sample, sequenced in a study of blood T cell repertoires in COVID-19. Sequenced by immunoSEQ multiplex PCR; TCRdb stores in-frame clones only, minus some. The table includes 150,000 to 200,000 clones, 75% to 85% detected once. The sequenced sample was peripheral blood. The receptors were gathered from a woman aged 55 to 70 with COVID-19, enrolled during active disease.

The J gene is TRBJ2-1, the V gene TRBV3-1 (or the pseudogene TRBV3-2), with D tentatively TRBD1 (6 bases). CDR3 size: 15 residues. Per germline, CDR1 LGHDT and CDR2 YNNKEL (reference sequence). Trimming took off 4 bases at V and 4 bases at J, with 14 bases between the two ends. The CDR3 loop is CASSRDTGLYNEQFF. The CDR3 DNA is TGTGCCAGCAGCCGAGACACAGGGTTATACAATGAGCAGTTCTTC.

The rearrangement links TRBV5-1 to TRBJ2-7; D is unclear. Germline CDR1 and CDR2: SGHRS and YFSETQ. This CDR3 has 13 residues. The ends were cut back, 0 bases at V and 9 bases at J, with 13 bases in the middle. The CDR3 spells CASSLDQLRGQYF. The CDR3 DNA reads TGCGCCAGCAGCTTGGACCAACTACGAGGGCAGTACTTC.

This chain uses TRBV3-1 (or the pseudogene TRBV3-2) with TRBJ1-5, with D uncertain. The V gene's germline CDR1 is LGHDT and CDR2 YNNKEL (reference sequence). Trimming pared 0 bases from V and 6 bases from J, leaving 15 bases between. The CDR3 runs 16 residues. The CDR3 bases are TGTGCCAGCAGCCAAGAACTATCGGCAGTTCCTCAGCCCCAGCATTTT. It codes for CASSQELSAVPQPQHF.

The chain employs TRBV5-4 and TRBJ2-7, with D maybe TRBD2 (5 bases). The CDR3 runs 15 residues. Trimming removed 0 bases from V and 0 bases from J, with 10 bases in between. Looked up from germline, CDR1 is SGHNT and CDR2 is YYREEE (reference sequence). CDR3: CASSLDSTSSYEQYV. The CDR3 DNA is TGTGCCAGCAGCTTGGACAGCACTAGCTCCTACGAGCAGTACGTC.

CDR3 coding DNA: TGTGCCAGCGCTCGGGGAGGTACACCGACTGAAGCTTTCTTT. Its protein is CASARGGTPTEAFF. The chain carries TRBV27 and TRBJ1-1, with D uncertain. This CDR3 spans 14 amino acids. CDR1 and CDR2 (germline): MNHEY, SMNVEV (reference sequence). The ends were cut back, 8 bases at V and 5 bases at J, with 18 bases in the middle.

The chain couples TRBV18 to TRBJ2-1; 8 bases are a match to TRBD1. Per germline, CDR1 KGHSH and CDR2 LQKENI. V lost 3 bases, J lost 5 bases, and 6 bases stayed unmatched. The CDR3 length is 15 residues. The CDR3 coding sequence is TGTGCCAGCTCACCTTGGACAGGGTATCACAATGAGCAGTTCTTC. Translating it yields CASSPWTGYHNEQFF.

Only a few counts were recorded for this clone. The same CDR3 arises from other DNA sequences in this sample as well. The chain combines TRBV5-1 with TRBJ2-2, with unresolved D. The CDR3 covers 14 residues. Germline CDR1 is SGHRS and CDR2 is YFSETQ. V was cut by 0 bases and J by 3 bases, with 6 bases left in between. The CDR3 reads CASSLAVDTGELFF. The CDR3 nucleotides are TGCGCCAGCAGCTTGGCCGTAGACACCGGGGAGCTGTTTTTT.

This clone was seen a few times. The chain joins TRBV29-1 to TRBJ2-3; the D gene is possibly TRBD1 (6 bases). Germline V gives CDR1 SQVTM, CDR2 ANQGSEA. The CDR3 length is 15 residues. V was pared by 0 bases and J by 3 bases, with 13 bases between. The CDR3 DNA is TGCAGCGTTGAAGATCGGTCAGGGGTAACAGATACGCAGTATTTT. This translates into CSVEDRSGVTDTQYF.

This CDR3 reads CASSKQEGLEKLFF. For the CDR3, the DNA is TGCGCCAGCAGCAAACAGGAGGGCCTGGAAAAACTGTTTTTT. The chain carries TRBV5-1 and TRBJ1-4; possible D gene TRBD1, 5 bases. The CDR3 spans 14 residues. Per germline, CDR1 SGHRS and CDR2 YFSETQ. Trimming cost V 4 bases and J 8 bases, with 15 bases left between them.

This chain's CDR3 is CASSQGGPWYF. In nucleotides, the CDR3 is TGTGCCAGCAGCCAAGGGGGCCCCTGGTACTTC. V and J are TRBV3-1 (or the pseudogene TRBV3-2) and TRBJ2-5; D might be TRBD1 (5 bases). Deletions cut 1 base from V and 13 bases from J, with 10 bases between. This CDR3 has 11 residues. The germline V gene encodes CDR1 LGHDT and CDR2 YNNKEL (reference sequence).

The chain is built from TRBV19 and TRBJ1-1; possible D gene TRBD1, 6 bases. The CDR3 extends over 15 amino acids. Trimming removed 9 bases at V and 0 bases at J, with 17 bases between. CDR1 and CDR2 from the germline V gene are LNHDA and SQIVND (reference sequence). The CDR3 spells CASGLQGVLNTEAFF. Here the CDR3 DNA reads TGTGCCAGCGGCCTACAGGGAGTGCTGAACACTGAAGCTTTCTTT.

V is TRBV9 and J is TRBJ2-1; D is possibly TRBD2 (6 bases). The germline V gene has CDR1 SGDLS and CDR2 YYNGEE. V was cut by 4 bases and J by 7 bases, with 15 bases left in between. This CDR3 has 14 residues. Here the CDR3 reads CASSRGSGGNEQFF. The CDR3 DNA sequence: TGTGCCAGCAGCCGGGGGTCGGGTGGGAATGAGCAGTTCTTC.